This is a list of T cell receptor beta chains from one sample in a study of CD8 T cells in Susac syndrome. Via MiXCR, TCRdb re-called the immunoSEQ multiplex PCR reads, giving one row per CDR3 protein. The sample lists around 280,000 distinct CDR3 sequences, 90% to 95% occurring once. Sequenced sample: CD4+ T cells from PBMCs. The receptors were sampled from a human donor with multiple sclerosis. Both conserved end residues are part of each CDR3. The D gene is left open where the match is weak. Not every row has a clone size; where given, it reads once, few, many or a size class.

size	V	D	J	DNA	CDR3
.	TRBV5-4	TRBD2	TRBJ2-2	TGTGCCAGCAGCTTGGATGTAGCGGGGGCCCTCACCGGGGAGCTGTTTTTT	CASSLDVAGALTGELFF
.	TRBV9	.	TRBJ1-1	TGTGCCAGCACTCGTGACCCCGGAGACACTGAAGCTTTCTTT	CASTRDPGDTEAFF
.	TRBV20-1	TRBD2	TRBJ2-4	TGCAGTGCTAGAGGACTAGCCACTAGGGTGCCAAGGGAAAACATTCAGTACTTC	CSARGLATRVPRENIQYF
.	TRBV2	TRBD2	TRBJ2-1	TGTGCCACCACCCCCCTAGCGGGGGCCTACAATGAGCAGTTCTTC	CATTPLAGAYNEQFF
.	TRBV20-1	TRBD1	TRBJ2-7	TGCAGTGCTGGACCCGGGACAGGGGGAAGGTACGAGCAGTACTTC	CSAGPGTGGRYEQYF
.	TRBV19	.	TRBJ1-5	TGTGCCAGTAGTATGGGGGCAGGGCATCAGCCCCAGCATTTT	CASSMGAGHQPQHF
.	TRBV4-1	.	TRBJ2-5	TGCGCCAGCAGCCAAGATTTGAGGCACAGGAATCGAGAGACCCAGTACTTC	CASSQDLRHRNRETQYF
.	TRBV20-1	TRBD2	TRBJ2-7	TGCAGTGCTAGAGACCCCCTAGGGCTAGCGGGAGGAGGGACTCCTACGAAGCAGTACTTC	CSARDPLGLAGGGTPTKQYF
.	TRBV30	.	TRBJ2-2	TGTGCCTGGACCCAGCCAAACACCGGGGAGCTGTTTTTT	CAWTQPNTGELFF
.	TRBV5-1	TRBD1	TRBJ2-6	TGCGCCAGCAGCTGGGACAGGGGCCAGGCCAACGTCCTGACTTTC	CASSWDRGQANVLTF
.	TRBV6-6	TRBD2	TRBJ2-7	TGTGCCAGCTTCGACGTGGGGGGGGACTACGAGCAGTACTTC	CASFDVGGDYEQYF
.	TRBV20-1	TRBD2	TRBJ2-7	TGCAGTGCTAGAGACCTTAGCGGGAGTTTCTACGAGCAGTACTTC	CSARDLSGSFYEQYF
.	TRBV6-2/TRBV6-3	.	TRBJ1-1	TGTGCCAGCAGTTCCCTGGCGATGAACACTGAAGCTTTCTTT	CASSSLAMNTEAFF
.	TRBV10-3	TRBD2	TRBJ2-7	TGTGCCACGGGGGGGGGAATCTACGAGCAGTACTTC	CATGGGIYEQYF
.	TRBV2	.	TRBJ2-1	TGTGCCAGCGGGGGAAGGGACGCGGGGCAGTACAATGAGCAGTTCTTC	CASGGRDAGQYNEQFF
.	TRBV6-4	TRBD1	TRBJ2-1	TGTGCCACTCAACAGGGGCATGAGCAGTTCTTC	CATQQGHEQFF
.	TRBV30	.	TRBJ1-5	TGTGCCTGGAGTAACAGCCCTCAGCCCCAGCATTTT	CAWSNSPQPQHF
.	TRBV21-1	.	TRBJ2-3	TGTGCCAGCAGCAATCGCCACCCCCGGGGACTACCCCCAGATACGCAGTATTTT	CASSNRHPRGLPPDTQYF
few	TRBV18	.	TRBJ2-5	TGTGCCAGCTCGCGTTATGGGGAGACCCAGTACTTC	CASSRYGETQYF
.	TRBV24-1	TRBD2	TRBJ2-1	TGTGCCACCAGTGACTACGGGACTAGCGGGAGGGATGAGCAGTTCTTC	CATSDYGTSGRDEQFF
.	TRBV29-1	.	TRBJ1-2	TGCAGCGTTGAGATGGGGGCGCGCTTCTATGGCTACACCTTC	CSVEMGARFYGYTF
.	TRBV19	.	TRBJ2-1	TGTGCCAGTAGTACCCTGAGGGGTGAGCAGTTCTTC	CASSTLRGEQFF
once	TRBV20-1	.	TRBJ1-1	TGCAGTGCTAGAGGTCCTGGGCTGGAAGCTTTCTTT	CSARGPGLEAFF
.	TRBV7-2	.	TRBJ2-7	TGTGCCAGCAGCTTAGATTCGGCCTCCTACGAGCAGTACTTC	CASSLDSASYEQYF
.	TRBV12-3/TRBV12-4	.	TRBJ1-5	TGTGCCAGCAGTTTAAGGGATAGGGACAATCAGCCCCAGCATTTT	CASSLRDRDNQPQHF
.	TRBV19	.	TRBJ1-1	TGTGCCAGTAGTCTCAACAAGAACACTGAAGCTTTCTTT	CASSLNKNTEAFF
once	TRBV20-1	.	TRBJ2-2	TGCAGTGCTAGAGCGCGGCGGGCGGCCGGGGAGCTGTTTTTT	CSARARRAAGELFF
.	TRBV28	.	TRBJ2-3	TGTGCCAGCAGTGACCGACTAGGTGGCACAGATACGCAGTATTTT	CASSDRLGGTDTQYF